This T cell receptor (beta chain) was identified in a study of T cells in localized non-small cell lung cancer. Method: immunoSEQ multiplex PCR; TCRdb's copy keeps in-frame clones and lacks some. The sample contains tens of thousands of clones, about nine tenths of which appear only once. CDR1 and CDR2 from the germline V gene are SGHTA and FQGTGA. The ends lost 5 bases at V and 5 bases at J; junction bases unmatched: 9. The CDR3 spans 16 residues. Whole-study results and caveats: Analysis by sequencing included only one tumor region, so heterogeneity remains possible. Adjacent lung held a median roughly 56 of the top 100 tumor clones. Longer survival (overall) was linked to higher T cell density in blood.

Regarding this clone: Antigen specificity is unknown.

The chain links TRBV7-3 to TRBJ1-2; 12 nucleotides agree with TRBD1. This clonotype originated in a man aged 40 to 69 with stage I lung adenocarcinoma. The material was peripheral blood, obtained before any cancer treatment. The CDR3 DNA reads TGTGCCAGCAGCGTAGGACCGGGACAGGGGGCTTATGGCTACACCTTC. As protein: CASSVGPGQGAYGYTF.